The T cell receptor (beta chain) under discussion was sequenced for a study of T cells in Graves' hyperthyroidism and ophthalmopathy. Amplified TCR beta CDR3 regions came from RNA transcripts. Researchers ran a first-round RT-PCR on the TCR CDR3 using the HTBI primer set. Each CDR3 protein gets one entry after TCRdb re-called the multiplex PCR reads with MiXCR. The sample yields around 370,000 distinct CDR3 sequences, roughly 18% seen once. Duration under 3 months, a NOSPECS grade of at least 4, and a Clinical Activity Score of at least 3 characterized the ophthalmopathy patients. The authors obtained PBMCs from over 7.5 ml of fresh peripheral blood. This sequence originates from a man younger than 30 with Graves' ophthalmopathy. Input material: blood.

CDR3 nucleotides: TGTGCCAGCAGCCCATTCGATAAGGGGAGGAACACTGAAGCTTTCTTT. Amino acid sequence: CASSPFDKGRNTEAFF. The chain combines TRBV7-9 with TRBJ1-1; perhaps TRBD1 as D (5 bases). In germline, CDR1 is SEHNR, CDR2 FQNEAQ (reference sequence). The CDR3 is 16 amino acids. With 5 bases removed from V and 1 base from J, the gap between germline ends came to 17 bases.